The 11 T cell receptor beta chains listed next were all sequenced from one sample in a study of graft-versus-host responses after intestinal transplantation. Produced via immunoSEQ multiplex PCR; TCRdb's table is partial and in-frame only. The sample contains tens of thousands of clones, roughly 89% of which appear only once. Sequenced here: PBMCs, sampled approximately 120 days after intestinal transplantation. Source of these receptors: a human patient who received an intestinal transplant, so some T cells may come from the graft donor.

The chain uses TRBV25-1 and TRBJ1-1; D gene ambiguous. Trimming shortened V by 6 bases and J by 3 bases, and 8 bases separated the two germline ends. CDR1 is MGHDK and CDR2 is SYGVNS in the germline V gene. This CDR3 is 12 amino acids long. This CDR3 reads CASRGWYTEAFF. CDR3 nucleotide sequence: TGTGCCAGCAGGGGGTGGTACACTGAAGCTTTCTTT. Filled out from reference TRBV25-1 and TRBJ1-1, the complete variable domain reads EADIYQTPRYLVIGTGKKITLECSQTMGHDKMYWYQQDPGMELHLIHYSYGVNSTEKGDLSSESTVSRIRTEHFPLTLESARPSHTSQYLCASRGWYTEAFFGQGTRLTVV.

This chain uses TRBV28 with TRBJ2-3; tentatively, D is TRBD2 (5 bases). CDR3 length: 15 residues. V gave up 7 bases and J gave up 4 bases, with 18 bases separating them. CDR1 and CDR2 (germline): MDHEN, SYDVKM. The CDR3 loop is CASTVSAEYPDTQYF. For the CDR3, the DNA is TGTGCCAGCACCGTTAGCGCGGAGTACCCAGATACGCAGTATTTT.

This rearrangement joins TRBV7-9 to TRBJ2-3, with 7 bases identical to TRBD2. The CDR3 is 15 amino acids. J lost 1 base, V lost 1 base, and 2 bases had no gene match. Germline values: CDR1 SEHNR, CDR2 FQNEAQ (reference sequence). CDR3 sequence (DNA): TGTGCCAGCAGCTTAGTGAGCGGGGGCACAGATACGCAGTATTTT. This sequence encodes CASSLVSGGTDTQYF.

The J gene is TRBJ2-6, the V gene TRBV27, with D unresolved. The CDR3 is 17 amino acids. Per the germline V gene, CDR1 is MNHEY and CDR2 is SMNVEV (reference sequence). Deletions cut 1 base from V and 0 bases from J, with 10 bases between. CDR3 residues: CASSLYQVPSGANVLTF. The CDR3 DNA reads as TGTGCCAGCAGTTTATACCAGGTACCCTCTGGGGCCAACGTCCTGACTTTC.

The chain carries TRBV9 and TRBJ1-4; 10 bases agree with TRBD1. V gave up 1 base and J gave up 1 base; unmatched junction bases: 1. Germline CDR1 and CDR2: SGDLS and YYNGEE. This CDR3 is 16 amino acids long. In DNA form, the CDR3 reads TGTGCCAGCAGCGTACGGGACAGGGGAACTAATGAAAAACTGTTTTTT. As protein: CASSVRDRGTNEKLFF. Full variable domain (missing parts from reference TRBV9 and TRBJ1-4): DSGVTQTPKHLITATGQRVTLRCSPRSGDLSVYWYQQSLDQGLQFLIQYYNGEERAKGNILERFSAQQFPDLHSELNLSSLELGDSALYFCASSVRDRGTNEKLFFGSGTQLSVL.

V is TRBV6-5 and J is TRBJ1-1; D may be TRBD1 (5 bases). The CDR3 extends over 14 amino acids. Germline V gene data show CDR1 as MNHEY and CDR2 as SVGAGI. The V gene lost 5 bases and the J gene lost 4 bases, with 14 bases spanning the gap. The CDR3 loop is CASSVSGPGTEAFF. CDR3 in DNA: TGTGCCAGCAGTGTGTCGGGACCGGGCACTGAAGCTTTCTTT.

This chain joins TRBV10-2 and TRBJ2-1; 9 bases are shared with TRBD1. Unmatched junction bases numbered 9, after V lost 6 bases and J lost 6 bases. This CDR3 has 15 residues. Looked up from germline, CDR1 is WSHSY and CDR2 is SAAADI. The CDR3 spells CASRRPGTGSNEQFF. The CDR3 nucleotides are TGCGCCAGCAGGAGACCCGGGACAGGGAGCAATGAGCAGTTCTTC.

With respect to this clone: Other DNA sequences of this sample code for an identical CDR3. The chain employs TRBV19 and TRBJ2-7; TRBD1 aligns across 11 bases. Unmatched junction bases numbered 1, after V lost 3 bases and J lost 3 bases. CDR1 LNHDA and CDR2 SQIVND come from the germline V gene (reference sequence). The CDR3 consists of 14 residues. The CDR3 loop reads CASSIGTGGYEQYF. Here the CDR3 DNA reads TGTGCCAGTAGTATCGGGACAGGGGGCTACGAGCAGTACTTC.

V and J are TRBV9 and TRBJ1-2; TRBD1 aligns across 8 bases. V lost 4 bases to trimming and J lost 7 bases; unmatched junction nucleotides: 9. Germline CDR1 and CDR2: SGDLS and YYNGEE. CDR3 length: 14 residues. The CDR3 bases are TGTGCCAGCAGCCTATTCGGACAGGGATCTGGCTACACCTTC. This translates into CASSLFGQGSGYTF.

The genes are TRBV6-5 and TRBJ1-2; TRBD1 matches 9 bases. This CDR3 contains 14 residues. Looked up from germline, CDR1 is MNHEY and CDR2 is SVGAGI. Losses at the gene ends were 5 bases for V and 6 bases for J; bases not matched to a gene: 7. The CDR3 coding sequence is TGTGCCAGCAGTGAAACAGGGGGCTGGGATGGCTACACCTTC. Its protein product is CASSETGGWDGYTF.

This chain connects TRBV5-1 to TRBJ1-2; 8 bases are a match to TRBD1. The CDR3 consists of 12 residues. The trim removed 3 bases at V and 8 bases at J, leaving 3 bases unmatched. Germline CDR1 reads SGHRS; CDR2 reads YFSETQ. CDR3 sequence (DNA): TGCGCCAGCAGCTGGGCAGGGGGCGGCTACACCTTC. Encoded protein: CASSWAGGGYTF.